The 29 T cell receptor beta chains below come from one sample, sequenced in a study of human T cells and chemical hapten exposure. Time point denoted: patch test 3, about 24 weeks after DPC sensitization. Treatment denoted: therapeutic diphenylcyclopropenone sensitization with weekly scalp DPC. TCRdb redid the calling of the RACE reads with MiXCR, one entry per CDR3 protein. The data contain more than 70,000 distinct CDR3 sequences, roughly 11% of them singletons. This specimen was whole blood, taken in connection with sensitization to the hapten diphenylcyclopropenone (DPC). The origin of the receptors is a woman in her 30s with alopecia areata. Some clones in this sample may be carry-over from other donors' samples.

The sample holds a few counts of this clonotype. This sequence joins TRBV29-1 and TRBJ2-2, with a tentative D call TRBD2 (6 bases). CDR1 is SQVTM and CDR2 is ANQGSEA in the germline V gene. The length of the CDR3 is 14 residues. V lost 7 bases to trimming and J lost 3 bases, with 15 bases between them. DNA for the CDR3: TGCAGCGCCCGATCCTGGGGGGACACCGGGGAGCTGTTTTTT. Encoded protein: CSARSWGDTGELFF.

This clonotype has just a few counts. The rearrangement joins TRBV11-2 to TRBJ2-1; D is uncertain. The germline V gene has CDR1 SGHAT and CDR2 FQNNGV. The V end lost 5 bases, the J end lost 8 bases, and 13 bases lay between the germline ends. This CDR3 is built from 13 residues. CDR3 region: CASSPNLGHEQFF. In DNA form, the CDR3 reads TGTGCCAGCAGCCCAAACCTCGGGCATGAGCAGTTCTTC.

The gene calls are TRBV5-1 and TRBJ2-7; no clear D gene. Between the trimmed V and J ends, which lost 3 bases and 2 bases, there was a span of 12 bases. The CDR3 runs to 14 residues. Germline lookup yields CDR1 SGHRS and CDR2 YFSETQ. Here the CDR3 reads CASSWTAGPYEQYF. CDR3 in DNA: TGCGCCAGCAGCTGGACGGCCGGACCCTACGAGCAGTACTTC. Complete variable domain (other parts from reference TRBV5-1 and TRBJ2-7): KAGVTQTPRYLIKTRGQQVTLSCSPISGHRSVSWYQQTPGQGLQFLFEYFSETQRNKGNFPGRFSGRQFSNSRSEMNVSTLELGDSALYLCASSWTAGPYEQYFGPGTRLTVT.

This clonotype has a single count. The rearrangement uses TRBV28 and TRBJ2-1, with D tentatively TRBD1 or TRBD2 (5 bases each). The CDR3 has 14 amino acids. Germline V gives CDR1 MDHEN, CDR2 SYDVKM. V lost 6 bases to trimming and J lost 0 bases, with 9 bases between them. The CDR3 here is CASRWGISYNEQFF. The CDR3 DNA follows: TGTGCCAGCAGGTGGGGGATCTCCTACAATGAGCAGTTCTTC.

This clonotype showed up just a few times. This sequence joins TRBV7-2 and TRBJ1-6; D call uncertain. Germline lookup yields CDR1 SGHTA and CDR2 FQGNSA. V lost 5 bases to trimming and J lost 0 bases, with 5 bases between them. The CDR3 loop spans 14 amino acids. CDR3 nucleotide sequence: TGTGCCAGCAGCCCACGCTCCTATAATTCACCCCTCCACTTT. Encoded protein: CASSPRSYNSPLHF. The full variable domain, rest sourced from reference TRBV7-2 and TRBJ1-6, is GAGVSQSPSNKVTEKGKDVELRCDPISGHTALYWYRQSLGQGLEFLIYFQGNSAPDKSGLPSDRFSAERTGGSVSTLTIQRTQQEDSAVYLCASSPRSYNSPLHFGNGTRLTVT.

This clonotype was found a few times. The V call is TRBV19, the J call TRBJ2-7; D remains unclear. The CDR3 has 14 residues. V was pared by 3 bases and J by 0 bases, with 9 bases between. Germline V lookup: CDR1 LNHDA, CDR2 SQIVND (reference sequence). CDR3 residues: CASSMGRSSYEQYF. Written as DNA, the CDR3 is TGTGCCAGTAGTATGGGCAGGAGCTCCTACGAGCAGTACTTC. Full variable domain (missing parts from reference TRBV19 and TRBJ2-7): DGGITQSPKYLFRKEGQNVTLSCEQNLNHDAMYWYRQDPGQGLRLIYYSQIVNDFQKGDIAEGYSVSREKKESFPLTVTSAQKNPTAFYLCASSMGRSSYEQYFGPGTRLTVT.

In this sample, this clonotype turned up many times. The V and J genes are TRBV19 and TRBJ1-5, with 7 bases fitting TRBD1. The trim removed 6 bases at V and 0 bases at J, leaving 5 bases unmatched. The CDR3 totals 15 residues. Germline V gene data show CDR1 as LNHDA and CDR2 as SQIVND (reference sequence). For the CDR3, the DNA is TGTGCCAGTAGCCGGGACAGTCTTAGCAATCAGCCCCAGCATTTT. Its translation is CASSRDSLSNQPQHF. Complete variable domain (other parts from reference TRBV19 and TRBJ1-5): DGGITQSPKYLFRKEGQNVTLSCEQNLNHDAMYWYRQDPGQGLRLIYYSQIVNDFQKGDIAEGYSVSREKKESFPLTVTSAQKNPTAFYLCASSRDSLSNQPQHFGDGTRLSIL.

This clonotype occurred a few times. The chain employs TRBV18 and TRBJ2-3; 12 nucleotides agree with TRBD2. CDR1 KGHSH and CDR2 LQKENI come from the germline V gene. The CDR3 is 16 amino acids. The junction had 11 bases not matched to a gene; V was cut back by 8 bases and J by 5 bases. The CDR3 DNA is TGTGCCAGCACCCGATCTAGCGGGGGGGCCGGAGATACGCAGTATTTT. Amino acid sequence: CASTRSSGGAGDTQYF.

This clonotype has a handful of counts. V is TRBV28 and J is TRBJ1-1; TRBD1 matches at 7 bases. The germline CDR1 and CDR2 sequences are MDHEN and SYDVKM. V was pared by 4 bases and J by 4 bases, with 9 bases of the junction left unmatched. CDR3 length: 15 amino acids. CDR3 in amino acids: CASSSDQHRGTEAFF. Written as DNA, the CDR3 is TGTGCCAGCAGTTCTGACCAACACAGGGGCACTGAAGCTTTCTTT.

This chain links TRBV18 with TRBJ2-3, with 12 bases identical to TRBD2. CDR1 and CDR2 (germline): KGHSH, LQKENI. CDR3 length equals 16 residues. J gave up 5 bases and V 8 bases, and 11 bases lay outside the gene matches. CDR3 DNA: TGTGCCAGCACCCAATCTAGCGGGGGGGCCGGAGATACGCAGTATTTT. It codes for CASTQSSGGAGDTQYF. Full variable domain (remainder filled in from reference TRBV18 and TRBJ2-3): NAGVMQNPRHLVRRRGQEARLRCSPMKGHSHVYWYRQLPEEGLKFMVYLQKENIIDESGMPKERFSAEFPKEGPSILRIQQVVRGDSAAYFCASTQSSGGAGDTQYFGPGTRLTVL.

This clonotype has ten or more counts. The chain carries TRBV12-3 or TRBV12-4 and TRBJ2-5, with D tentatively TRBD2 (6 bases). There are 13 residues in the CDR3. V lost 5 bases, J lost 2 bases, and 9 bases lay in between. CDR3: CASSGLSQETQYF. The CDR3 bases are TGTGCCAGCAGTGGACTATCTCAAGAGACCCAGTACTTC.

There are a few counts of this clonotype. The J gene is TRBJ2-7, the V gene TRBV27, with D perhaps assigned TRBD1 or TRBD2 (5 bases each). Germline V CDR1 and CDR2: MNHEY, SMNVEV (reference sequence). Trimming cost V 5 bases and J 4 bases, with 15 bases left between them. The CDR3 consists of 14 residues. DNA of the CDR3: TGTGCCAGCAGTCCGACGGGACGGTCATACGAGCAGTACGTC. This gives the protein CASSPTGRSYEQYV.

This rearrangement joins TRBV24-1 to TRBJ2-1; TRBD1 matches 9 bases. The junction had 9 bases not matched to a gene; V was cut back by 5 bases and J by 8 bases. The CDR3 consists of 15 residues. Germline V gene lookup returns CDR1 KGHDR and CDR2 SFDVKD. In DNA, the CDR3 is TGTGCCACCAGTGGGGGACAGGGTTCGGTCGATGAGCAGTTCTTC. Translated, it gives CATSGGQGSVDEQFF.

This clonotype occurred many times. The rearrangement joins TRBV20-1 to TRBJ2-5; 7 bases agree with TRBD2. CDR3 length equals 14 residues. Losses at the gene ends were 6 bases for V and 4 bases for J; bases not matched to a gene: 11. Germline V gene data show CDR1 as DFQATT and CDR2 as SNEGSKA (reference sequence). CDR3 sequence reads: CSASPREAPETQYF. The CDR3 DNA reads as TGCAGTGCGTCTCCACGGGAGGCCCCAGAGACCCAGTACTTC.

The rearrangement uses TRBV24-1 and TRBJ1-5; D unclear. This CDR3 is 12 amino acids long. V was shortened by 9 bases and J by 2 bases, with 7 bases between the two germline ends. From germline, CDR1 is KGHDR and CDR2 SFDVKD. In nucleotides, the CDR3 is TGTGCCACCGGGGAGGGCAATCAGCCCCAGCATTTT. This encodes CATGEGNQPQHF.

The genes are TRBV18 and TRBJ2-1; 8 nucleotides align to TRBD1. This CDR3 region has 15 residues. CDR1 is KGHSH, CDR2 LQKENI, per germline. V was pared by 6 bases and J by 2 bases, with 6 bases of the junction left unmatched. CDR3 coding DNA: TGTGCCAGCTCCCAAGGACAGGGAGCCTACAATGAGCAGTTCTTC. Amino acid sequence: CASSQGQGAYNEQFF.

On this clonotype: A much larger clone lies a single base off, so this may be a read error. V usage is TRBV20-1 and J usage is TRBJ2-1; 7 positions agree with TRBD1. CDR3 length equals 15 residues. The germline gives CDR1 DFQATT, CDR2 SNEGSKA (reference sequence). The CDR3 DNA sequence: TGCAGTCCTAGACCACCGGGACAGAGCTACAATGAGCAGTTCTTC. This encodes CSPRPPGQSYNEQFF.

The CDR3 reads CASSFPAGGENTEAFF. In DNA form, the CDR3 reads TGTGCCAGCAGTTTCCCAGCTGGAGGAGAGAACACTGAAGCTTTCTTT. The gene calls are TRBV28 and TRBJ1-1; no definite D call. Germline CDR1 reads MDHEN; CDR2 reads SYDVKM. This CDR3 region has 16 residues. V lost 3 bases and J 1 base, leaving 15 bases between the germline ends.

This clonotype was detected many times. This chain connects TRBV20-1 to TRBJ2-4; D possibly matches TRBD1 or TRBD2 (6 bases each). The V gene lost 0 bases and the J gene lost 1 base, with 7 bases spanning the gap. Germline-derived CDR1 and CDR2 are DFQATT and SNEGSKA (reference sequence). The CDR3 has 14 amino acids. The CDR3 DNA follows: TGCAGTGCTAGAGAAGGGGGGGCCAAAAACATTCAGTACTTC. Translated, it gives CSAREGGAKNIQYF.

This clonotype came up a few times. The chain employs TRBV4-2 and TRBJ2-2; 9 bases align to TRBD1. The CDR3 length is 22 residues. Germline CDR1 LGHNA, CDR2 YNFKEQ. Trimming took 1 base from V and 5 from J; bases not matched to a gene: 23. The CDR3, as DNA: TGTGCCAGCAGCCAAGGAACTTACGGGACAGGGTCCCTTCTACACCTAACCGGGGAGCTGTTTTTT. Translation gives CASSQGTYGTGSLLHLTGELFF.

Details on this clonotype: At one end the junction does not follow the germline gene, possibly because of a read error. The chain uses TRBV14 and TRBJ1-2, with D tentatively TRBD1 (5 bases). Germline CDR1 reads SGHDN; CDR2 reads FVKESK. CDR3 length: 12 amino acids. The CDR3 nucleotides are TGTGCCAGCAGCCAAGATCGGGGCCGGGCTTCCTTC. Its protein product is CASSQDRGRASF.

The chain joins TRBV20-1 to TRBJ2-7, with D perhaps matching TRBD1 (6 bases). Looked up from germline, CDR1 is DFQATT and CDR2 is SNEGSKA (reference sequence). The CDR3 extends over 11 amino acids. The CDR3 reads CRAGADYEQYF. CDR3 coding DNA: TGCAGGGCAGGGGCCGACTACGAGCAGTACTTC.

This clonotype came up a few times. The chain has TRBV28 and TRBJ2-2; D might be TRBD1 or TRBD2, each matching 5 bases. The CDR3 runs to 15 residues. Per germline, CDR1 MDHEN and CDR2 SYDVKM. Trimming pared 7 bases from V and 7 bases from J, leaving 19 bases between. This CDR3 is CASTPSPGAHGELFF. The CDR3 DNA sequence: TGTGCCAGCACCCCAAGCCCCGGGGCCCACGGGGAGCTGTTTTTT. The entire variable domain, with the rest obtained from reference TRBV28 and TRBJ2-2, is as follows: DVKVTQSSRYLVKRTGEKVFLECVQDMDHENMFWYRQDPGLGLRLIYFSYDVKMKEKGDIPEGYSVSREKKERFSLILESASTNQTSMYLCASTPSPGAHGELFFGEGSRLTVL.

Points on this clonotype: A read error is possible here, since a much larger clone lies one base away. The chain links TRBV7-6 to TRBJ2-1, with 9 positions matching TRBD1. Germline V gene data show CDR1 as SGHVS and CDR2 as FNYEAQ. V lost 5 bases, J lost 3 bases, and 8 bases stayed unmatched. This CDR3 region has 16 residues. The CDR3 nucleotides read TGTGCCAGCAGCATACGGACAGGGGACTACTACAATGAGCAGTTCTTC. Translation: CASSIRTGDYYNEQFF.

This clonotype showed up many times. The chain combines TRBV30 with TRBJ2-1; the D is unclear. This CDR3 spans 13 amino acids. V was cut by 0 bases and J by 3 bases, with 6 bases left in between. Looked up from germline, CDR1 is GTSNPN and CDR2 is SVGIG (reference sequence). The CDR3 sequence: CAWSVSLYNEQFF. In nucleotides, the CDR3 is TGTGCCTGGAGTGTATCCCTCTACAATGAGCAGTTCTTC.

About this clonotype itself: A read error may explain this, as a much larger clone is one base away. This chain joins TRBV28 and TRBJ2-7, with D perhaps matching TRBD1 (6 bases). The V gene lost 2 bases and the J gene lost 5 bases, with 16 bases spanning the gap. Germline CDR1 MDHEN, CDR2 SYDVKM. The CDR3 totals 15 residues. The CDR3 sequence: CASSLQGMTYNEQYF. The CDR3 coding sequence is TGTGCCAGCAGTTTACAGGGGATGACTTACAACGAGCAGTACTTC.

This clonotype was seen repeatedly, ten times or more. V is TRBV28 and J is TRBJ1-1; TRBD1 aligns across 7 bases. The germline V gene has CDR1 MDHEN and CDR2 SYDVKM. This CDR3 contains 15 residues. Trimming removed 6 bases from V and 8 bases from J; junction bases left unmatched: 15. CDR3 sequence reads: CASRTPMTRGQEAFF. The CDR3 coding sequence is TGTGCCAGCAGAACACCAATGACCAGGGGACAGGAAGCTTTCTTT.

This clonotype was seen repeatedly, ten times or more. V gene TRBV30 combines with J gene TRBJ2-5, with TRBD1 matching over 9 bases. The V gene's germline CDR1 is GTSNPN and CDR2 SVGIG (reference sequence). The CDR3 is made up of 12 amino acids. V was clipped by 7 bases and J by 4 bases; unmatched bases: 4. The CDR3 region has the DNA TGTGCCTCGGGGACAGGGCCAGAGACCCAGTACTTC. Translating it yields CASGTGPETQYF.

In its sample, this clonotype was seen many times. The chain has TRBV3-1 and TRBJ2-3; D may be TRBD1 (6 bases). CDR1 LGHDT and CDR2 YNNKEL come from the germline V gene (reference sequence). The CDR3 sequence is 15 residues long. The V end lost 4 bases, the J end lost 2 bases, and 13 bases lay between the germline ends. Written as DNA, the CDR3 is TGTGCCAGCAGCCCCTTTGGGGGCGACACAGATACGCAGTATTTT. This encodes CASSPFGGDTDTQYF.